The 24 T cell receptor beta chains reported below all come from one sample, sequenced in a study of identical twins (dated by TCRdb to 2016 to 2017). The library was produced with 5' RACE. The instrument was an Illumina HiSeq 2000. The raw public data were reprocessed by TCRdb itself: fastp quality trimming at Q25, MiXCR clonotype calling, in-frame beta chains only. Rows are combined by CDR3 protein, so each entry shows the most common genes and DNA. Recorded for this sample are a few hundred thousand distinct CDR3 sequences; approximately 8.7% of them occurred a single time. The leading ten clones occupy under 9.5% of the sample. Source material: naive T cells sorted from blood. The cell subset or site tag for this specimen amounts to: cells isolated with a human naive T-cell isolation kit. These receptors all come from a woman aged 45-59 years in good health.

The V gene is TRBV12-3 or TRBV12-4, the J gene TRBJ2-1; D assignment may be TRBD1 or TRBD2 (5 bases each). The CDR3 loop spans 15 amino acids. Deletions cut 5 bases from V and 5 bases from J, with 16 bases between. CDR3 DNA: TGTGCCAGCAGTCCATCCGGGACGGTTAACAATGAGCAGTTCTTC. Its translation is CASSPSGTVNNEQFF.

This CDR3 is CASRFRGATDTQYF. DNA of the CDR3: TGTGCCAGCAGGTTCAGGGGGGCCACAGATACGCAGTATTTT. This chain joins TRBV2 and TRBJ2-3; tentative D call: TRBD1 (7 bases). The CDR3 length is 14 residues. Germline V gene sequence: CDR1 SNHLY, CDR2 FYNNEI. V was shortened by 6 bases and J by 2 bases, with 12 bases between the two germline ends.

In its sample, this clonotype was seen many times. The chain links TRBV30 to TRBJ2-1; perhaps D is TRBD1 or TRBD2 (7 bases each). Germline lookup yields CDR1 GTSNPN and CDR2 SVGIG (reference sequence). The V and J ends lost 4 bases and 5 bases respectively, with 12 bases between them. The CDR3 extends over 13 amino acids. CDR3 protein: CAWKGRGHNEQFF. The CDR3 region has the DNA TGTGCCTGGAAAGGGAGGGGGCACAATGAGCAGTTCTTC.

The chain's CDR3 is CASSGGTSGRNEQFF. DNA of the CDR3: TGTGCCAGCAGCGGTGGGACTAGCGGGAGAAATGAGCAGTTCTTC. This chain uses TRBV27 with TRBJ2-1; 14 bases align to TRBD2. The CDR3 covers 15 residues. CDR1 and CDR2 (germline): MNHEY, SMNVEV (reference sequence). Unmatched junction bases numbered 5, after V lost 6 bases and J lost 7 bases.

This clonotype turned up a few times. This sequence joins TRBV20-1 and TRBJ2-4, with D perhaps matching TRBD2 (5 bases). The CDR3 sequence is 12 residues long. CDR1 is DFQATT and CDR2 is SNEGSKA in the germline V gene (reference sequence). The V and J ends lost 5 bases and 1 base respectively, with 6 bases between them. The CDR3 spells CSARGAKNIQYF. The DNA for the CDR3 is TGCAGTGCTCGAGGGGCCAAAAACATTCAGTACTTC.

This clonotype showed up just a few times. CDR3 amino acids: CASKVSLQGGLYEQYF. In DNA, the CDR3 is TGTGCCAGCAAAGTTTCGTTACAGGGAGGGCTCTACGAGCAGTACTTC. The V call is TRBV12-3 or TRBV12-4, the J call TRBJ2-7; TRBD2 is a possible D gene (7 bases). The V gene lost 7 bases and the J gene lost 3 bases, with 22 bases spanning the gap. The CDR3 extends over 16 amino acids.

This clonotype was seen at least ten times. The gene calls are TRBV5-5 and TRBJ2-6; D ambiguous. The ends were cut back, 5 bases at V and 0 bases at J, with 3 bases in the middle. The CDR3 sequence is 13 residues long. In germline, CDR1 is SGHKS, CDR2 YYEKEE (reference sequence). Here the CDR3 reads CASRPSGANVLTF. The CDR3 region has the DNA TGTGCCAGCAGACCCTCTGGGGCCAACGTCCTGACTTTC. The entire variable domain, with the rest obtained from reference TRBV5-5 and TRBJ2-6, is as follows: DAGVTQSPTHLIKTRGQQVTLRCSPISGHKSVSWYQQVLGQGPQFIFQYYEKEERGRGNFPDRFSARQFPNYSSELNVNALLLGDSALYLCASRPSGANVLTFGAGSRLTVL.

This clonotype showed up many times. The chain employs TRBV5-1 and TRBJ2-3; 10 positions agree with TRBD1. V lost 1 base, J lost 3 bases, and 11 bases stayed unmatched. Per germline, CDR1 SGHRS and CDR2 YFSETQ. The CDR3 is made up of 18 amino acids. The CDR3: CASSLYGLRDRGTDTQYF. CDR3 bases: TGCGCCAGCAGCTTGTATGGCCTCCGGGACAGGGGAACAGATACGCAGTATTTT.

The sample holds a few counts of this clonotype. Here the CDR3 reads CASSFGSGTGGRETQYF. The CDR3 DNA sequence: TGCGCCAGCAGCTTTGGGTCCGGGACAGGGGGACGGGAGACCCAGTACTTC. The V gene is TRBV5-1, the J gene TRBJ2-5; 11 bases map to TRBD1. The CDR3 sequence is 17 residues long. The V gene's germline CDR1 is SGHRS and CDR2 YFSETQ. The junction had 11 bases not matched to a gene; V was cut back by 2 bases and J by 5 bases.

This clonotype was observed many times. V and J are TRBV4-1 and TRBJ2-1; a possible D gene is TRBD1 (6 bases). Between the trimmed V and J ends, which lost 3 bases and 9 bases, there was a span of 15 bases. This CDR3 is built from 14 residues. CDR1 is MGHRA, CDR2 YSYEKL, per germline. The CDR3 region has the DNA TGCGCCAGCAGCCAGCGGCGTACGACAGGTGAGCAGTTCTTC. Protein: CASSQRRTTGEQFF.

This chain joins TRBV28 and TRBJ2-7; 7 nucleotides align to TRBD2. V lost 5 bases to trimming and J lost 1 base; unmatched junction nucleotides: 14. Germline-derived CDR1 and CDR2 are MDHEN and SYDVKM. CDR3 length: 17 amino acids. CDR3 protein: CASSPQLGGTGSYEQYF. The CDR3 bases are TGTGCCAGCAGTCCTCAATTGGGGGGGACGGGATCCTACGAGCAGTACTTC.

This clonotype was observed once. A much larger clone sits a single nucleotide away, making a read error possible. This chain joins TRBV12-3 or TRBV12-4 and TRBJ2-1; D is possibly TRBD2 (6 bases). The V end lost 4 bases, the J end lost 11 bases, and 9 bases lay between the germline ends. CDR3 length equals 11 residues. The CDR3 protein is CASSSRDQQFF. CDR3 sequence (DNA): TGTGCCAGCAGTTCGCGGGATCAGCAGTTCTTC.

The chain employs TRBV6-5 and TRBJ2-3; 7 nucleotides match TRBD1. The CDR3 covers 13 residues. V lost 6 bases and J lost 4; bases outside the gene matches: 4. Per germline, CDR1 MNHEY and CDR2 SVGAGI. DNA for the CDR3: TGTGCCAGCAGAAAGACAGGGCCAGATACGCAGTATTTT. Translating gives CASRKTGPDTQYF.

V gene TRBV27 combines with J gene TRBJ1-5, with 7 bases lining up with TRBD1. Trimming cost V 8 bases and J 4 bases; bases outside gene matches: 5. Germline CDR1 reads MNHEY; CDR2 reads SMNVEV (reference sequence). There are 13 residues in the CDR3. The CDR3 loop reads CASGTGENQPQHF. CDR3 sequence (DNA): TGTGCCAGCGGAACAGGGGAAAATCAGCCCCAGCATTTT.

The V call is TRBV10-3, the J call TRBJ2-7; either TRBD1 or TRBD2 may supply D (7 bases each). V dropped 6 bases and J dropped 2 bases, with 17 bases sitting between them. The CDR3 extends over 15 amino acids. From germline, CDR1 is ENHRY and CDR2 SYGVKD. Written as DNA, the CDR3 is TGTGCCATCAGAGGGGGAGGGACAGACCCCTACGAGCAGTACTTC. Protein product: CAIRGGGTDPYEQYF.

The chain carries TRBV10-1 and TRBJ2-5; D may be TRBD1 (6 bases). The CDR3 totals 13 residues. In germline, CDR1 is WNHNN, CDR2 SYGVQD (reference sequence). Trimming shortened V by 8 bases and J by 6 bases, and 16 bases separated the two germline ends. CDR3 loop: CASQGQAGKTQYF. In DNA form, the CDR3 reads TGCGCCAGCCAGGGGCAGGCCGGAAAGACCCAGTACTTC.

In its sample, this clonotype was seen a few times. The rearrangement joins TRBV19 to TRBJ2-1; 8 nucleotides agree with TRBD2. The germline V gene encodes CDR1 LNHDA and CDR2 SQIVND (reference sequence). J lost 6 bases, V lost 3 bases, and 7 bases had no gene match. The CDR3 sequence is 15 residues long. The CDR3 loop is CASSILSGGGNEQFF. CDR3 nucleotides: TGTGCCAGTAGTATCCTTTCGGGAGGGGGCAATGAGCAGTTCTTC.

As to this clonotype: This may arise from a read error, as a much more abundant clone is one base away. The V call is TRBV29-1, the J call TRBJ2-1; 7 positions match TRBD2. CDR3 length equals 11 residues. J lost 12 bases, V lost 1 base, and 3 bases had no gene match. Per germline, CDR1 SQVTM and CDR2 ANQGSEA. DNA for the CDR3: TGCAGCGTTGAAGGGTGGGAGGGGCAGTTCTTC. Its protein product is CSVEGWEGQFF.

This clonotype has more than one count but fewer than ten. V gene TRBV6-6 combines with J gene TRBJ2-2; D is possibly TRBD1 or TRBD2 (5 bases each). V gave up 0 bases and J gave up 3 bases, with 11 bases separating them. This CDR3 comprises 16 residues. Germline V gene lookup returns CDR1 MNHNY and CDR2 SVGAGI (reference sequence). The CDR3 coding sequence is TGTGCCAGCAGTTACTCGTCGGGACGGTACACCGGGGAGCTGTTTTTT. Its protein is CASSYSSGRYTGELFF.

In this sample, this clonotype turned up a few times. The CDR3 spells CASSFGAEVTEQFF. The CDR3 DNA is TGTGCCAGCAGCTTTGGAGCAGAAGTAACAGAGCAGTTCTTC. V is TRBV7-6 and J is TRBJ2-1; D remains unclear. Trimming took off 3 bases at V and 10 bases at J, with 16 bases between the two ends. Germline values: CDR1 SGHVS, CDR2 FNYEAQ. This CDR3 comprises 14 residues.

This clonotype was recorded at least ten times. This rearrangement joins TRBV3-1 to TRBJ1-3, with D tentatively TRBD1 (5 bases). Germline CDR1 reads LGHDT; CDR2 reads YNNKEL (reference sequence). Trimming pared 3 bases from V and 4 bases from J, leaving 10 bases between. The CDR3 totals 14 residues. CDR3 in amino acids: CASSHRQSGNTIYF. In nucleotides, the CDR3 is TGTGCCAGCAGCCATCGACAGTCCGGAAACACCATATATTTT.

This clonotype was recorded a few times. The chain links TRBV20-1 to TRBJ2-2; D may be TRBD1 (6 bases). CDR1 and CDR2 (germline): DFQATT, SNEGSKA (reference sequence). The CDR3 sequence is 13 residues long. V shed 6 bases and J shed 8 bases, with 16 bases lying between them. As DNA, the CDR3 is TGCAGTGCCGAGGACAGCCAGTTAGGGGAGCTGTTTTTT. Its protein product is CSAEDSQLGELFF.

The V gene is TRBV12-3 or TRBV12-4, the J gene TRBJ2-7; a weak D match, TRBD2 (5 bases). This CDR3 has 12 residues. Trimming stripped 6 bases from V and 3 bases from J, with 9 bases between. DNA of the CDR3: TGTGCCAGCAGAACAGAGGGCTACGAGCAGTACTTC. Protein sequence: CASRTEGYEQYF.

The chain is built from TRBV7-2 and TRBJ2-4; D remains unclear. Germline CDR1 is SGHTA and CDR2 is FQGNSA. V was shortened by 5 bases and J by 6 bases, with 11 bases between the two germline ends. The CDR3 consists of 13 residues. CDR3 sequence: CASSVAPGNIQYF. CDR3 sequence (DNA): TGTGCCAGCAGCGTGGCCCCAGGAAACATTCAGTACTTC. The full variable domain, in which reference TRBV7-2 and TRBJ2-4 provide the parts outside the CDR3, is GAGVSQSPSNKVTEKGKDVELRCDPISGHTALYWYRQSLGQGLEFLIYFQGNSAPDKSGLPSDRFSAERTGGSVSTLTIQRTQQEDSAVYLCASSVAPGNIQYFGAGTRLSVL.